Each of the 17 T cell receptor beta chains below was sequenced from the same sample in a study of T-cell reconstitution after alpha-beta-depleted transplantation in children. The TCRbeta library incorporated unique molecular identifiers. TCRdb re-called the PCR reads with MiXCR, one entry per CDR3 protein. The top ten hold roughly 28% of the sample, which has 800,000 to 1,000,000 distinct CDR3 sequences, roughly 29% seen once. Sequenced here: PBMCs, mostly from graft donor cells, sampled 360 days after TCRalphabeta/CD19-depleted stem cell transplant. The origin of the receptors is a boy less than two years old who had a stem cell transplant for SCID, so the T cells may come from the graft donor.

V gene TRBV12-5 combines with J gene TRBJ1-1, with D perhaps matching TRBD1 (5 bases). CDR1 is LGHNT and CDR2 is FRNRAP in the germline V gene. Trimming cost V 2 bases and J 4 bases, with 11 bases left between them. There are 14 residues in the CDR3. The CDR3 DNA is TGTGCTAGTGGTTTGATATCCGGGACCACTGAAGCTTTCTTT. Its translation is CASGLISGTTEAFF.

This clonotype was seen only a few times. The J gene is TRBJ2-5, the V gene TRBV28; D could derive from TRBD1 or TRBD2 (6 bases each). Per the germline V gene, CDR1 is MDHEN and CDR2 is SYDVKM. The CDR3 contains 14 residues. The germline V and J ends were trimmed by 3 bases and 5 bases, with 13 bases remaining between them. The DNA of the CDR3 is TGTGCCAGCAGTTTTTCGGGGGCTTGGGAGACCCAGTACTTC. Translation: CASSFSGAWETQYF. Together with reference TRBV28 and TRBJ2-5, the CDR3 gives the full variable domain: DVKVTQSSRYLVKRTGEKVFLECVQDMDHENMFWYRQDPGLGLRLIYFSYDVKMKEKGDIPEGYSVSREKKERFSLILESASTNQTSMYLCASSFSGAWETQYFGPGTRLLVL.

The V gene is TRBV29-1, the J gene TRBJ1-2, with 7 nucleotides matching TRBD1. From germline, CDR1 is SQVTM and CDR2 ANQGSEA. The CDR3 totals 14 residues. Trimming cost V 8 bases and J 2 bases; bases outside gene matches: 11. The CDR3 loop reads CSSSPPTGNYGYTF. The DNA for the CDR3 is TGCAGCTCCAGCCCCCCGACAGGGAACTATGGCTACACCTTC.

This clonotype was counted a few times. This rearrangement joins TRBV20-1 to TRBJ2-5, with D perhaps matching TRBD2 (6 bases). The CDR3 runs 15 residues. Trimming took off 0 bases at V and 3 bases at J, with 14 bases between the two ends. The germline V gene encodes CDR1 DFQATT and CDR2 SNEGSKA (reference sequence). CDR3 in amino acids: CSARDGKGGKETQYF. CDR3 nucleotide sequence: TGCAGTGCTAGAGATGGAAAGGGAGGTAAAGAGACCCAGTACTTC.

This clonotype was picked up a small number of times. The V gene is TRBV20-1, the J gene TRBJ2-3; 7 bases map to TRBD1. Germline values: CDR1 DFQATT, CDR2 SNEGSKA (reference sequence). CDR3 size: 13 residues. The V and J ends lost 7 bases and 5 bases, in that order; junction bases with no gene match: 9. The CDR3 region has the DNA TGCAGTGTCCCAGACAGGGTCGGAGATACGCAGTATTTT. This encodes CSVPDRVGDTQYF.

The V gene is TRBV15, the J gene TRBJ1-2; TRBD1 might be the D (5 bases). The CDR3 runs 12 residues. CDR1 is LNHNV, CDR2 YYDKDF, per germline (reference sequence). Trimming stripped 1 base from V and 10 bases from J, with 10 bases between. The CDR3, as DNA: TGTGCCACCAGCAGAGGGGGGTTTGACTACACCTTC. Its protein is CATSRGGFDYTF.

Only a few counts were recorded for this clonotype. The chain combines TRBV5-1 with TRBJ2-7; D gene unclear. Trimming took off 0 bases at V and 2 bases at J, with 15 bases between the two ends. This CDR3 is built from 16 residues. Germline CDR1 reads SGHRS; CDR2 reads YFSETQ. The CDR3 DNA is TGCGCCAGCAGCTTGGCGGTGGGCACGGCGACCTACGAGCAGTACTTC. Encoded protein: CASSLAVGTATYEQYF.

The chain uses TRBV27 and TRBJ2-2, with D hard to call. V lost 1 base and J 2 bases, leaving 17 bases between the germline ends. The CDR3 runs to 18 residues. The germline V gene encodes CDR1 MNHEY and CDR2 SMNVEV (reference sequence). This CDR3 is CASSLFVNRPLNTGELFF. The CDR3 DNA sequence: TGTGCCAGCAGTTTATTTGTCAATCGTCCCTTAAACACCGGGGAGCTGTTTTTT.

The rearrangement joins TRBV13 to TRBJ1-6; weak D call: TRBD1 (5 bases). This CDR3 comprises 16 residues. Trimming shortened V by 5 bases and J by 0 bases, and 11 bases separated the two germline ends. The germline V gene encodes CDR1 PRHDT and CDR2 FYEKMQ (reference sequence). The CDR3 nucleotides are TGTGCCAGCAGCCCGGGGGGGAGCTCCTATAATTCACCCCTCCACTTT. Translating gives CASSPGGSSYNSPLHF.

The V gene is TRBV5-4, the J gene TRBJ2-1, with D hard to call. This CDR3 is built from 14 residues. CDR1 SGHNT and CDR2 YYREEE come from the germline V gene (reference sequence). V lost 0 bases, J lost 10 bases, and 14 bases lay in between. The CDR3 region is CASSLELVGEEQFF. The CDR3 nucleotides read TGTGCCAGCAGCTTGGAGCTGGTCGGAGAGGAGCAGTTCTTC.

This clonotype has only one observation. The chain links TRBV5-1 to TRBJ2-3; TRBD2 agrees at 7 bases. The CDR3 runs 18 residues. With 1 base clipped from V and 0 bases from J, the junction kept 11 bases outside the gene matches. Germline V CDR1 and CDR2: SGHRS, YFSETQ. CDR3 bases: TGCGCCAGCAGCTTGTTGGGCCGGTCGGGGGGAAGCACAGATACGCAGTATTTT. This gives the protein CASSLLGRSGGSTDTQYF.

The chain recombines TRBV5-1 with TRBJ2-1; possibly TRBD2 for D (6 bases). Germline values: CDR1 SGHRS, CDR2 YFSETQ. This CDR3 contains 16 residues. The ends were cut back, 0 bases at V and 4 bases at J, with 14 bases in the middle. The DNA for the CDR3 is TGCGCCAGCAGCTTGGCTCGGGGGTCGTTGTACAATGAGCAGTTCTTC. Residues: CASSLARGSLYNEQFF.

The chain couples TRBV20-1 to TRBJ2-1; 14 bases map to TRBD2. The CDR3 has 15 amino acids. CDR1 and CDR2 (germline): DFQATT, SNEGSKA (reference sequence). The ends lost 1 base at V and 8 bases at J; junction bases unmatched: 4. The CDR3 loop reads CSARVTSGGVHEQFF. CDR3 coding DNA: TGCAGTGCTAGAGTGACTAGCGGGGGGGTCCATGAGCAGTTCTTC.

The rearrangement uses TRBV4-2 and TRBJ2-7; D is possibly TRBD1 (6 bases). Germline-derived CDR1 and CDR2 are LGHNA and YNFKEQ. With 0 bases removed from V and 4 bases from J, the gap between germline ends came to 16 bases. The CDR3 has 16 residues. This CDR3 is CASSQDPTGGIYEQYF. DNA for the CDR3: TGTGCCAGCAGCCAAGATCCGACAGGAGGTATATACGAGCAGTACTTC.

Concerning this clonotype itself: At one of its ends the junction is not consistent with the germline gene, which may arise from a read error. The CDR3 region is CATSRRGPGDMQYF. The DNA for the CDR3 is TGTGCCACCAGCCGAAGGGGTCCTGGAGATATGCAGTATTTT. The chain combines TRBV15 with TRBJ2-3; D might be TRBD1 (5 bases). This CDR3 is built from 14 residues. The germline V gene encodes CDR1 LNHNV and CDR2 YYDKDF (reference sequence).

The CDR3 region is CSASLAGTGMTEAFF. CDR3 in DNA: TGCAGCGCCTCACTGGCCGGGACAGGGATGACTGAAGCTTTCTTT. The gene calls are TRBV29-1 and TRBJ1-1; 9 bases agree with TRBD1. The CDR3 totals 15 residues. CDR1 is SQVTM, CDR2 ANQGSEA, per germline. V trimming: 7 bases; J trimming: 5 bases; junction bases outside the gene matches: 14.

This clonotype was observed a handful of times. The J gene is TRBJ2-7, the V gene TRBV6-5; 10 nucleotides line up with TRBD1. Trimming at V came to 0 bases and at J to 3 bases, leaving 2 bases not matched to a gene. The V gene's germline CDR1 is MNHEY and CDR2 SVGAGI. This CDR3 region has 15 residues. Here the CDR3 DNA reads TGTGCCAGCAGTTACTCAGGGACAGGGGACTACGAGCAGTACTTC. Translation: CASSYSGTGDYEQYF.